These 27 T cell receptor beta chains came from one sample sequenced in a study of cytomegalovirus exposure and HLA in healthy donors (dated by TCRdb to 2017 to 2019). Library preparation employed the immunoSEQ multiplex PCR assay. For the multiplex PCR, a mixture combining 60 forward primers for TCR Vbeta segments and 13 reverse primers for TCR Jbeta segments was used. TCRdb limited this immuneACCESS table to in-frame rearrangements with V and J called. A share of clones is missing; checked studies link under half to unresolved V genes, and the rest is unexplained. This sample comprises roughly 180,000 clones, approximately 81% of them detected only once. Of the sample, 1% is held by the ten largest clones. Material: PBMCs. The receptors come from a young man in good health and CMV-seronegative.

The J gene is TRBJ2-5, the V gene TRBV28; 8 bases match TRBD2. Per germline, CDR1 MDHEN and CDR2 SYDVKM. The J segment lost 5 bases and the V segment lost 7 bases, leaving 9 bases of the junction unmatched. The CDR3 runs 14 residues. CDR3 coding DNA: TGTGCCAGCACGCAGCCCGGGACTAGTGAGACCCAGTACTTC. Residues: CASTQPGTSETQYF.

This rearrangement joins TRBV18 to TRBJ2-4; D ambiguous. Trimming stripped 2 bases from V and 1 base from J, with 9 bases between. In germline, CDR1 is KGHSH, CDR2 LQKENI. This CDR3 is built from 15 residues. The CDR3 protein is CASSPALGAKNIQYF. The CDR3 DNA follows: TGTGCCAGCTCACCAGCTCTCGGGGCCAAAAACATTCAGTACTTC.

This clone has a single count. CDR3 residues: CASSLGPGGSTDTQYF. The CDR3 DNA sequence: TGTGCCAGCAGCTTAGGCCCCGGCGGGTCTACAGATACGCAGTATTTT. The rearrangement uses TRBV11-2 and TRBJ2-3, with a weak D call TRBD2 (5 bases). The CDR3 is 16 residues long. Trimming removed 1 base from V and 3 bases from J, with 14 bases in between. Germline lookup yields CDR1 SGHAT and CDR2 FQNNGV. The full variable domain, its missing parts supplied by reference TRBV11-2 and TRBJ2-3, is EAGVAQSPRYKIIEKRQSVAFWCNPISGHATLYWYQQILGQGPKLLIQFQNNGVVDDSQLPKDRFSAERLKGVDSTLKIQPAKLEDSAVYLCASSLGPGGSTDTQYFGPGTRLTVL.

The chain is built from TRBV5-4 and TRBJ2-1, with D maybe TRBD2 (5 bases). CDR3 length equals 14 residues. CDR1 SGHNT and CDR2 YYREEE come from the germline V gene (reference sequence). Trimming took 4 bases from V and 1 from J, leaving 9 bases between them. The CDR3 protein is CASSQTTSYNEQFF. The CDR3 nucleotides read TGTGCCAGCAGCCAGACTACGTCCTACAATGAGCAGTTCTTC.

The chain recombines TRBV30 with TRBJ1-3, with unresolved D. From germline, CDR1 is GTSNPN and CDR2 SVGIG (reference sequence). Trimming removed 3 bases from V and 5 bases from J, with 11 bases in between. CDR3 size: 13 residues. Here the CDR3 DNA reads TGTGCCTGGAGCGCCGCGGGCCGAAACACCATATATTTT. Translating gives CAWSAAGRNTIYF.

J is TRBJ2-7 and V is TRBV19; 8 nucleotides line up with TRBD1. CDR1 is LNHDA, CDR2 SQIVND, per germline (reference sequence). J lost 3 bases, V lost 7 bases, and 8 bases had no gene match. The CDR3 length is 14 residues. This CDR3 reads CASNRQGRVYEQYF. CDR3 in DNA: TGTGCCAGTAACCGACAGGGGCGGGTCTACGAGCAGTACTTC.

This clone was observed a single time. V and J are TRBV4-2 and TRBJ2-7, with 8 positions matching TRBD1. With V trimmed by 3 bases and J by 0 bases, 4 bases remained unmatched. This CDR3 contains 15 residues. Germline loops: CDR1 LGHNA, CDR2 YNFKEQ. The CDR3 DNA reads TGTGCCAGCAGCCATCAACAGGGGGACTCCTACGAGCAGTACTTC. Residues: CASSHQQGDSYEQYF.

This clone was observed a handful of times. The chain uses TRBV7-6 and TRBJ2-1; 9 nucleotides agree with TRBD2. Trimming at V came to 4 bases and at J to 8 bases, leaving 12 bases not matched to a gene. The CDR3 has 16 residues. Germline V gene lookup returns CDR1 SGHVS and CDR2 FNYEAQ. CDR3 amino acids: CASSSQPGLAPDEQFF. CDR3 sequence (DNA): TGTGCCAGCAGCTCCCAACCGGGACTAGCCCCCGATGAGCAGTTCTTC. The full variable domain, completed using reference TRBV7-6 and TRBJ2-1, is GAGVSQSPRYKVTKRGQDVALRCDPISGHVSLYWYRQALGQGPEFLTYFNYEAQQDKSGLPNDRFSAERPEGSISTLTIQRTEQRDSAMYRCASSSQPGLAPDEQFFGPGTRLTVL.

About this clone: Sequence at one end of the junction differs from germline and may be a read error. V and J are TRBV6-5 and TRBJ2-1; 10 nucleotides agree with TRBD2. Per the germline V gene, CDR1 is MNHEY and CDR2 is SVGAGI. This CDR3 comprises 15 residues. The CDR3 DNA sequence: TGTGCCAGTAGTTCAACTAGCGGGGAAGGCAATGAGCAGTTCTTC. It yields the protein CASSSTSGEGNEQFF.

Here the CDR3 DNA reads TGCGCCAGCAGCGCTGGACAGGGGGCGCTTACTGAAGCTTTCTTT. Translating it yields CASSAGQGALTEAFF. The rearrangement uses TRBV5-1 and TRBJ1-1, with 11 positions matching TRBD1. The CDR3 extends over 15 amino acids. With V trimmed by 4 bases and J by 5 bases, 7 bases remained unmatched. CDR1 SGHRS and CDR2 YFSETQ come from the germline V gene.

The CDR3 bases are TGTGCCAGCAGCAAGCCCGGGACTAGCGGGAGTGGCTACGAGCAGTACTTC. Amino acid sequence: CASSKPGTSGSGYEQYF. This rearrangement joins TRBV7-2 to TRBJ2-7; 14 positions agree with TRBD2. This CDR3 has 17 amino acids. CDR1 and CDR2 (germline): SGHTA, FQGNSA. J gave up 3 bases and V 5 bases, and 9 bases lay outside the gene matches.

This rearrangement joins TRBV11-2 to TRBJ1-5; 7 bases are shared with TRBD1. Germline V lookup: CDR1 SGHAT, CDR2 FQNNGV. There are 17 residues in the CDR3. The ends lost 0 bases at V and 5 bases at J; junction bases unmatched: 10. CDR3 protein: CASSLDGDRAFDQPQHF. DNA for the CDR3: TGTGCCAGCAGCTTAGATGGTGACAGGGCATTTGATCAGCCCCAGCATTTT.

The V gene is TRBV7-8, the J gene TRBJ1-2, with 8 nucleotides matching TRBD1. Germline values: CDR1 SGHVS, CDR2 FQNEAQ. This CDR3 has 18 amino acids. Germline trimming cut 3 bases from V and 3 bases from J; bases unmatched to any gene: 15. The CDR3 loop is CASSLVQGAKRGDYGYTF. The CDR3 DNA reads TGTGCCAGCAGCTTGGTTCAGGGGGCAAAAAGGGGGGACTATGGCTACACCTTC.

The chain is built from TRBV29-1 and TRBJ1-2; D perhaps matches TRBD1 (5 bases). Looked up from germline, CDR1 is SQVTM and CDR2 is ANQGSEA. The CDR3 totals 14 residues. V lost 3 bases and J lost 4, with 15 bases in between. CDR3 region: CSVDHLTGFYGYTF. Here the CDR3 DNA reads TGCAGCGTTGACCATTTAACAGGATTCTATGGCTACACCTTC.

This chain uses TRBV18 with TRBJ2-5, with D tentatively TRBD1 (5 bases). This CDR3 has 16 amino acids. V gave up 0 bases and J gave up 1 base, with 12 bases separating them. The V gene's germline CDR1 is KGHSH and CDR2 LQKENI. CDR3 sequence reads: CASSPPNRIVQETQYF. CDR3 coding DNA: TGTGCCAGCTCACCACCGAACAGGATTGTCCAAGAGACCCAGTACTTC.

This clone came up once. CDR3 coding DNA: TGTGCCAGCAGCCGAACTGGGAGCTCCTACAATGAGCAGTTCTTC. It encodes CASSRTGSSYNEQFF. The chain is built from TRBV7-3 and TRBJ2-1, with D possibly being TRBD2 (5 bases). V lost 5 bases, J lost 0 bases, and 11 bases lay in between. The CDR3 loop spans 15 amino acids. Germline CDR1 and CDR2: SGHTA and FQGTGA.

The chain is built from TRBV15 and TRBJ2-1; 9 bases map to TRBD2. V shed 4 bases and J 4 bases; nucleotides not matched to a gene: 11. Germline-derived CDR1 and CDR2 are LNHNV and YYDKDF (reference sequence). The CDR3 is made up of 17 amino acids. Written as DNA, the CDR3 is TGTGCCACCAGCAAAAATCCCGGGACTAGCTTTTACAATGAGCAGTTCTTC. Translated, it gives CATSKNPGTSFYNEQFF.

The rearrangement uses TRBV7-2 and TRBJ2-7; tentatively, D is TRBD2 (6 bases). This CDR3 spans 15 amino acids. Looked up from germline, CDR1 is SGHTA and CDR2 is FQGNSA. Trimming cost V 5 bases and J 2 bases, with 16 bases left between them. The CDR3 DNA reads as TGTGCCAGCAGCGCTCCTCGGGAGTTGACCTACGAGCAGTACTTC. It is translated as CASSAPRELTYEQYF. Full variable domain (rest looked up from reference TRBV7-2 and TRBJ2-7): GAGVSQSPSNKVTEKGKDVELRCDPISGHTALYWYRQSLGQGLEFLIYFQGNSAPDKSGLPSDRFSAERTGGSVSTLTIQRTQQEDSAVYLCASSAPRELTYEQYFGPGTRLTVT.

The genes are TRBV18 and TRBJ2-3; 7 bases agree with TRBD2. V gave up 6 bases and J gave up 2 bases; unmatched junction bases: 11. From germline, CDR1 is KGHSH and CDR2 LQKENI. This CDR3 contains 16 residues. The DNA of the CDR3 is TGTGCCAGCTCGAGACGACTAGCTGACCCCACAGATACGCAGTATTTT. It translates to CASSRRLADPTDTQYF.

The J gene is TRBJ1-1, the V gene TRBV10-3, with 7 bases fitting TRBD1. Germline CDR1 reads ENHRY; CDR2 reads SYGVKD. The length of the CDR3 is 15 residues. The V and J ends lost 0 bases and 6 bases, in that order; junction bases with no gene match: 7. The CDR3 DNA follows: TGTGCCATCAGTGAGTCCCCCGACAGGGTAGCTGAAGCTTTCTTT. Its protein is CAISESPDRVAEAFF.

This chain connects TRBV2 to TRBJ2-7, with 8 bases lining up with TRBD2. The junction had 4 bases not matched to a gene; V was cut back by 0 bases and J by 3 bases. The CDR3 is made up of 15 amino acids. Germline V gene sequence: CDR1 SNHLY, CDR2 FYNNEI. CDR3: CASSEAGLGGYEQYF. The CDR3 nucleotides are TGTGCCAGCAGTGAAGCGGGACTAGGAGGCTACGAGCAGTACTTC.

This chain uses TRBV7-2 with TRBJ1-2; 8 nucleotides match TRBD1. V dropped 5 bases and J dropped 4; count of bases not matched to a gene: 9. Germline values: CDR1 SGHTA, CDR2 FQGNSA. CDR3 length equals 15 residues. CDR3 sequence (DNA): TGTGCCAGCAGCCCGCGGGACAGGTATTTCTATGGCTACACCTTC. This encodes CASSPRDRYFYGYTF.

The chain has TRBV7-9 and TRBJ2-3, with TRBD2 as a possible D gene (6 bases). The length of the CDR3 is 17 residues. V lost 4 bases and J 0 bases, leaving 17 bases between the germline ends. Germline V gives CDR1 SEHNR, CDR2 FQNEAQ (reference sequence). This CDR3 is CASSSPTAGTSTDTQYF. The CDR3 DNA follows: TGTGCCAGCAGCTCCCCCACGGCAGGGACTAGCACAGATACGCAGTATTTT.

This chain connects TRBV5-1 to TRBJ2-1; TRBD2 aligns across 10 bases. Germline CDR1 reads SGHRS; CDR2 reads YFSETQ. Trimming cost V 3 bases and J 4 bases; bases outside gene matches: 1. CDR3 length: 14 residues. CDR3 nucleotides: TGCGCCAGCAGCTGGACTAGCGGATACAATGAGCAGTTCTTC. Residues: CASSWTSGYNEQFF.

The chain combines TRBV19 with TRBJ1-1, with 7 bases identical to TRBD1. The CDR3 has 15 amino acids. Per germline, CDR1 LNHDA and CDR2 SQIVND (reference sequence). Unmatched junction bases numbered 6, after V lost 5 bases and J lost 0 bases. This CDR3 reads CASSRTGSMNTEAFF. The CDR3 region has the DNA TGTGCCAGTAGTCGGACAGGTTCCATGAACACTGAAGCTTTCTTT. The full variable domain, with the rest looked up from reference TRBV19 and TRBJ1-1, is DGGITQSPKYLFRKEGQNVTLSCEQNLNHDAMYWYRQDPGQGLRLIYYSQIVNDFQKGDIAEGYSVSREKKESFPLTVTSAQKNPTAFYLCASSRTGSMNTEAFFGQGTRLTVV.

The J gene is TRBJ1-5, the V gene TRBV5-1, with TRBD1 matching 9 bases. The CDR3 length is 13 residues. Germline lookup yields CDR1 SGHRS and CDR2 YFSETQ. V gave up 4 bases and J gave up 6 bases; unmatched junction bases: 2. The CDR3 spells CASSADRGQPQHF. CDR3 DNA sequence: TGCGCCAGCAGCGCGGACAGGGGTCAGCCCCAGCATTTT.

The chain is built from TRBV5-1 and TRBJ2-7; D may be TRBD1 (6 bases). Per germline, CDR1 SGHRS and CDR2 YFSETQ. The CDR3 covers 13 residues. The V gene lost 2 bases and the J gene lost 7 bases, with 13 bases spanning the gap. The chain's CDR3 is CASSLLGAEEQYF. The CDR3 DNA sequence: TGCGCCAGCAGCTTATTGGGGGCTGAAGAGCAGTACTTC.